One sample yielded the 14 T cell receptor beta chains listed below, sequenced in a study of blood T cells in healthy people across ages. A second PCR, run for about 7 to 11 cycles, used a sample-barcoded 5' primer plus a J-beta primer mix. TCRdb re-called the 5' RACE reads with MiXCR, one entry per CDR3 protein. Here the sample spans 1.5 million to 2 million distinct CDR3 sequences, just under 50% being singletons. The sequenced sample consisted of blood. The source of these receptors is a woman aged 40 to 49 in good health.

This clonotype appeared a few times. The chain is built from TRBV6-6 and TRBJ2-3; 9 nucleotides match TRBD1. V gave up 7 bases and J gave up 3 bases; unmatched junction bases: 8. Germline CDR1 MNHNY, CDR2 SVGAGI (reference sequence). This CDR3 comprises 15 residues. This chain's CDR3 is CASTYGTGLTDTQYF. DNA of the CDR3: TGTGCCAGCACCTACGGGACAGGGTTGACAGATACGCAGTATTTT.

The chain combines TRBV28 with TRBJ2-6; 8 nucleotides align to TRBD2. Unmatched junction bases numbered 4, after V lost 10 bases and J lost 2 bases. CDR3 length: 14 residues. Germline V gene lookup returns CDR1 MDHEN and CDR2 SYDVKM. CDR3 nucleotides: TGTGCCACCGGCGGGGGGCCTGGGGCCAACGTCCTGACTTTC. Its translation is CATGGGPGANVLTF.

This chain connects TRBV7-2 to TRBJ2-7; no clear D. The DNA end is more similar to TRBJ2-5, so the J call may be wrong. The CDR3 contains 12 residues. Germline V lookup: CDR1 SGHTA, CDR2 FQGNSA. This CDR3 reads CASSSPPGTQYF. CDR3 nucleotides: TGTGCCAGCAGCTCCCCACCGGGGACCCAGTACTTC.

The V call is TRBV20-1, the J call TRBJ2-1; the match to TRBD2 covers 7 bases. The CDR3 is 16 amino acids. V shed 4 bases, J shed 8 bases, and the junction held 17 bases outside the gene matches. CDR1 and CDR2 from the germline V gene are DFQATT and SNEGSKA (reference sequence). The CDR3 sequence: CSATEQLTLGRDEQFF. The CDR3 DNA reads TGCAGTGCTACTGAACAACTGACATTGGGGAGGGATGAGCAGTTCTTC.

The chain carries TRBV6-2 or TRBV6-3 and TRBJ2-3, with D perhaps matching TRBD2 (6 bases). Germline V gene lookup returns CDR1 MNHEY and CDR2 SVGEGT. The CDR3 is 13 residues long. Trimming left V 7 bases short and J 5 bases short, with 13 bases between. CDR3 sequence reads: CASTAPGGDTQYF. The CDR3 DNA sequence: TGTGCCAGCACAGCGCCCGGGGGAGATACGCAGTATTTT.

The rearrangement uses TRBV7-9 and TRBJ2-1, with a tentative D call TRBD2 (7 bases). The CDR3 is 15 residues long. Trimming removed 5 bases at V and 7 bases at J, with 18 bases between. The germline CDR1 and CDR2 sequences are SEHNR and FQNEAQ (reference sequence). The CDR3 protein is CASSKGGGLGNEQFF. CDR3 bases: TGTGCCAGCAGCAAGGGAGGGGGGCTCGGTAATGAGCAGTTCTTC.

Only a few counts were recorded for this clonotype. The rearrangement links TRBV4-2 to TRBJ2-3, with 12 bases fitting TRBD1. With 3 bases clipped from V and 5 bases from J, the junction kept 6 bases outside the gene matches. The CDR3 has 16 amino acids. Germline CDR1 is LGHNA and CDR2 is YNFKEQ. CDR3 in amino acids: CASSQTGTGGLDTQYF. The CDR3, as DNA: TGTGCCAGCAGCCAGACCGGGACAGGGGGCTTAGATACGCAGTATTTT.

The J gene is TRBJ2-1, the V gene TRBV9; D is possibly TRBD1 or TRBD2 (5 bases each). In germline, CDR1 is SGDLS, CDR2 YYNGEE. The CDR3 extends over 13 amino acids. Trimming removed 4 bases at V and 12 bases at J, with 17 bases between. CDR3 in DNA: TGTGCCAGCAGCCCCCGACCTTCGGGGACGCAGTTCTTC. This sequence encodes CASSPRPSGTQFF.

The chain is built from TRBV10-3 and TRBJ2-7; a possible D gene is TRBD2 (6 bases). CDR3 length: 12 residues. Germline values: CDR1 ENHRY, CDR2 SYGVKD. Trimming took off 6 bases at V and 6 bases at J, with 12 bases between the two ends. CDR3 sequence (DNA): TGTGCCATCAGCCCCGGGGGAGGCGAGCAGTACTTC. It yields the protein CAISPGGGEQYF.

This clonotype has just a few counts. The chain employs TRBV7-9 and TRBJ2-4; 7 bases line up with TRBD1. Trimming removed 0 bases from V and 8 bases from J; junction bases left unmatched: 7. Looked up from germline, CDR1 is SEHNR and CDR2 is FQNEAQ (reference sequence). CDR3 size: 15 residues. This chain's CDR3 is CASSLAQGLGDIQYF. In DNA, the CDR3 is TGTGCCAGCAGCTTAGCACAGGGGCTTGGCGACATTCAGTACTTC.

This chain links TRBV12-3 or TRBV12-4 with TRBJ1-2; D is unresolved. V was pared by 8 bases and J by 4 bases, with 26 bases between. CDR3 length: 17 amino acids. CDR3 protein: CASGSSLQRIVGYGYTF. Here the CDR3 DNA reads TGTGCCAGCGGATCATCCCTACAGAGGATTGTTGGCTATGGCTACACCTTC.

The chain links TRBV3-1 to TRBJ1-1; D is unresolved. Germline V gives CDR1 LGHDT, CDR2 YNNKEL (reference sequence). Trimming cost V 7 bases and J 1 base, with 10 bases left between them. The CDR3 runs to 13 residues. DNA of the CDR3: TGTGCCAGCACCCCACACCGGAACACTGAAGCTTTCTTT. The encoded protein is CASTPHRNTEAFF.

The CDR3 nucleotides read TGTGCCATCAGGGAAACGGGTCATTACGAGCAGTACTTC. It codes for CAIRETGHYEQYF. V and J are TRBV10-3 and TRBJ2-4; D uncertain. The end of the DNA is better explained by TRBJ2-7, so the J call may be wrong. CDR1 is ENHRY and CDR2 is SYGVKD in the germline V gene. The CDR3 has 13 amino acids.

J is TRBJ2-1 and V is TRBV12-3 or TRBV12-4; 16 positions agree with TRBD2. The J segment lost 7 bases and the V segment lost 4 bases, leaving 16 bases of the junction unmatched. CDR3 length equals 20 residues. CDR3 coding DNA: TGTGCCAGCAGTTCACATTTAGGTGCGGGACTAGCGGGGGGGCGAAATGAGCAGTTCTTC. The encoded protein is CASSSHLGAGLAGGRNEQFF.